This TCR beta chain derives from a study of blood T cell repertoires in COVID-19. In the study overall: T cells, B-cell-depleted T cells, or PBMCs supplied cDNA or gDNA.

V lost 0 bases, J lost 3 bases, and 6 bases stayed unmatched. The germline V gene has CDR1 SGDLS and CDR2 YYNGEE. CDR3 length: 17 amino acids. This clone showed up just once. Original handling: Amplified reference gene primers provided the basis for estimating nucleated cell counts. Sequencing used immunoSEQ multiplex PCR; TCRdb keeps in-frame clones, though not all of them. V, J and clone size are those of that table, while D and trimming were read from the DNA. Among over 130,000 clones listed, over 60% were seen once. The rearrangement uses TRBV9 and TRBJ1-2; 12 bases are a match to TRBD1. The sequence was collected from a woman aged 45 to 65 who had recovered from COVID-19. Specimen: PBMCs or T cells enriched from blood (not recorded which). CDR3 amino acids: CASSVALGQGADYGYTF. The CDR3 DNA sequence: TGTGCCAGCAGCGTAGCCTTGGGACAGGGGGCCGACTATGGCTACACCTTC.